This T cell receptor beta chain originates from a study of OX40 agonist ivuxolimab in advanced cancers. Study-level information: Patients were treated with ivuxolimab, an agonistic anti-OX40 (CD134) antibody. Cancers in dose escalation were hepatocellular, melanoma, renal cell and head and neck.

The CDR3 consists of 14 residues. Germline-derived CDR1 and CDR2 are LNHDA and SQIVND (reference sequence). V lost 3 bases and J lost 0, with 6 bases in between. Broader study findings: The study found that CD8+ T cells averaged more expanded clones than CD4+. Low levels of normalized T-cell clonal expansion also appeared in some nonresponders.

This clone was seen more than once but under ten times. As yet, its antigen is unknown. The assay was immunoSEQ multiplex PCR, and TCRdb's table has in-frame clones only and misses some. The table includes 80,000 to 130,000 clones, about nine tenths detected once. This TCR was recovered from an adult with an advanced solid tumor such as melanoma, head and neck, liver or kidney cancer. This chain connects TRBV19 to TRBJ1-3; D perhaps matches TRBD1 (5 bases). The starting material was CD4+ or CD8+ T cells sorted from blood, obtained in a trial of the OX40 agonist ivuxolimab. This CDR3 is CASSIRDSGNTIYF. In DNA form, the CDR3 reads TGTGCCAGTAGTATCAGGGACTCTGGAAACACCATATATTTT.